One and the same sample provided the 9 T cell receptor beta chains below, sequenced in a study of blood T cells in healthy people across ages. The second PCR ran about 6 to 11 cycles with a sample-barcoded 5' primer and J-beta primers. Via MiXCR, TCRdb re-called the 5' RACE reads, giving one row per CDR3 protein. The sample includes around 870,000 distinct CDR3 sequences, 29% seen only once; the top ten take roughly 17%. Specimen: blood. These receptors all stem from a woman aged 80 or over in good health.

This chain links TRBV29-1 with TRBJ2-1; D gene unclear. The CDR3 is made up of 16 amino acids. V was pared by 0 bases and J by 0 bases, with 12 bases between. The germline V gene encodes CDR1 SQVTM and CDR2 ANQGSEA. The CDR3 is CSVEEGQKSSYNEQFF. In DNA form, the CDR3 reads TGCAGCGTTGAAGAAGGTCAGAAGAGCTCCTACAATGAGCAGTTCTTC.

Comments on this clonotype: A junction end diverges from the germline sequence, so it may reflect a read error. V and J are TRBV27 and TRBJ2-7, with D possibly being TRBD1 (5 bases). Looked up from germline, CDR1 is MNHEY and CDR2 is SMNVEV (reference sequence). The CDR3 runs to 11 residues. The CDR3 DNA is TGTGTCAGCAGTGACAGAGCCAGACAGTACTTC. Amino acid sequence: CVSSDRARQYF.

This clonotype was picked up many times. The V gene is TRBV4-3, the J gene TRBJ1-1; weak D call: TRBD1 (6 bases). Trimming took off 8 bases at V and 1 base at J, with 14 bases between the two ends. The CDR3 is 14 amino acids. Germline V gene lookup returns CDR1 LGHNA and CDR2 YSLEER. The chain's CDR3 is CASAIGQSNTEAFF. The CDR3 DNA reads as TGCGCCAGCGCCATAGGACAGTCGAACACTGAAGCTTTCTTT.

About this clonotype: One base away lies a much larger clone, so this may be a sequencing read error. The CDR3 ends on some other residue instead of the conserved phenylalanine or tryptophan, so this is likely a read error. The chain recombines TRBV5-1 with TRBJ2-4, with a tentative D call TRBD2 (7 bases). Germline CDR1 reads SGHRS; CDR2 reads YFSETQ. V was clipped by 0 bases and J by 9 bases, with 10 bases between them. CDR3 length: 13 amino acids. In DNA, the CDR3 is TGCGCCAGCAGCTTGGACAGGGAGGGCATTCAGTACCTC. Translating it yields CASSLDREGIQYL.

In this sample, this clonotype turned up a few times. This chain joins TRBV7-2 and TRBJ1-5; unclear D gene. The germline V gene encodes CDR1 SGHTA and CDR2 FQGNSA. The CDR3 runs to 13 residues. The V gene lost 3 bases and the J gene lost 7 bases, with 10 bases spanning the gap. CDR3 coding DNA: TGTGCCAGCAGCTTCCCAGCGGGGCAGCCCCAGCATTTT. It is translated as CASSFPAGQPQHF.

This clonotype was counted a few times. The genes are TRBV20-1 and TRBJ1-5, with TRBD1 matching 7 bases. The CDR3 has 13 amino acids. Germline loops: CDR1 DFQATT, CDR2 SNEGSKA (reference sequence). V shed 6 bases, J shed 9 bases, and the junction held 11 bases outside the gene matches. CDR3 coding DNA: TGCAGTGCCCTTCGACAGGGCCACGGGCCCCAGCATTTT. This encodes CSALRQGHGPQHF.

The sample holds a few counts of this clonotype. The chain employs TRBV15 and TRBJ1-5; D may be TRBD1 (5 bases). V was pared by 3 bases and J by 7 bases, with 13 bases between. The CDR3 spans 14 residues. In germline, CDR1 is LNHNV, CDR2 YYDKDF (reference sequence). DNA of the CDR3: TGTGCCACCAGCAGGGGAGGGACCCTGCAGCCCCAGCATTTT. Amino acids: CATSRGGTLQPQHF.

On this clonotype itself: This may stem from a read error, because a much larger clone lies one nucleotide away. V is TRBV20-1 and J is TRBJ2-1; D unclear. V lost 4 bases and J 5 bases, leaving 15 bases between the germline ends. The germline CDR1 and CDR2 sequences are DFQATT and SNEGSKA (reference sequence). The CDR3 totals 14 residues. CDR3 DNA: TGCAGTGCTATCCGCGATACAACGGACAATGAGCAGTTCTTC. Its translation is CSAIRDTTDNEQFF.

This clonotype was recorded at least ten times. CDR3 in amino acids: CSARGGTDREQYF. CDR3 sequence (DNA): TGCAGTGCTAGAGGGGGGACAGACAGGGAGCAGTACTTC. The rearrangement links TRBV20-1 to TRBJ2-7; 7 bases are shared with TRBD1. V dropped 1 base and J dropped 7; count of bases not matched to a gene: 7. Germline CDR1 and CDR2: DFQATT and SNEGSKA (reference sequence). The CDR3 has 13 amino acids.